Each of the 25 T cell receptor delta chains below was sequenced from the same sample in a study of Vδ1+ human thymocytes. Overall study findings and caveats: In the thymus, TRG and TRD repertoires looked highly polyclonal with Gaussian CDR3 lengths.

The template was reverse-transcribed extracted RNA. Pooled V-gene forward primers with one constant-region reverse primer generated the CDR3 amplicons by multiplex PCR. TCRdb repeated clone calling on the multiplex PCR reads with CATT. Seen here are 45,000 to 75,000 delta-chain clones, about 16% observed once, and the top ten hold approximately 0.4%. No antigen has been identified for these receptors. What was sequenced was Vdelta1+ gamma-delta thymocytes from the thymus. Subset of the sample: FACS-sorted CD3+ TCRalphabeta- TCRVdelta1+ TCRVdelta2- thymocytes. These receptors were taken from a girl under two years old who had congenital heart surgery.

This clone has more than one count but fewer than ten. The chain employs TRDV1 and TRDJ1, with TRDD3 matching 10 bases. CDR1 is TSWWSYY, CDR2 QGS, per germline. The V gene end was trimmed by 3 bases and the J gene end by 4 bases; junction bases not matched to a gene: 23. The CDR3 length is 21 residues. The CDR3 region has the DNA TGTGCTCTTGGGGAGTATTGGCCATATGTGCGGGGGATACGCGGGCTCGATAAACTCATCTTT. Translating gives CALGEYWPYVRGIRGLDKLIF.

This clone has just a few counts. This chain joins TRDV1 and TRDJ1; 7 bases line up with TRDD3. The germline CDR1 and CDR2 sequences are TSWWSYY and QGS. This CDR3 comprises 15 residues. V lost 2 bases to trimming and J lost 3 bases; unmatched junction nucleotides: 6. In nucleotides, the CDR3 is TGTGCTCTTGGGGAAACGGGGGATTGTTCCGATAAACTCATCTTT. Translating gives CALGETGDCSDKLIF.

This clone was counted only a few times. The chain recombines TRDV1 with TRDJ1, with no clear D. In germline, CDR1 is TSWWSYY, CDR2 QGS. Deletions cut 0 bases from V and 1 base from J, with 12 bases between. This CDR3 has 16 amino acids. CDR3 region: CALGELPRTVTDKLIF. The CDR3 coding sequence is TGTGCTCTTGGGGAACTCCCCCGTACGGTCACCGATAAACTCATCTTT.

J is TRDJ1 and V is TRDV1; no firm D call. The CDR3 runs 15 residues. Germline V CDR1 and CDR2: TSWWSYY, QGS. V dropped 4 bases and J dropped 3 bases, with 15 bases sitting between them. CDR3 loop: CALGANHPRPDKLIF. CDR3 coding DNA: TGTGCTCTTGGGGCAAACCACCCACGCCCCGATAAACTCATCTTT.

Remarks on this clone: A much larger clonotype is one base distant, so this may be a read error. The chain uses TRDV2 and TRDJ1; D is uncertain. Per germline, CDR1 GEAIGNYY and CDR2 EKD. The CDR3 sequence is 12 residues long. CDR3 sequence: CACPISTDKPIF. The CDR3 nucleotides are TGTGCCTGTCCAATTTCCACCGATAAACCCATCTTT.

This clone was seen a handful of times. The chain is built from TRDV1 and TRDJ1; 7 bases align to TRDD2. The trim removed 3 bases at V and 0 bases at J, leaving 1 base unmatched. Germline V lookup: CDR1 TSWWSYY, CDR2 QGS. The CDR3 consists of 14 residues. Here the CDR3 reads CALGDPSYTDKLIF. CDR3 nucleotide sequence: TGTGCTCTTGGGGACCCTTCCTACACCGATAAACTCATCTTT.

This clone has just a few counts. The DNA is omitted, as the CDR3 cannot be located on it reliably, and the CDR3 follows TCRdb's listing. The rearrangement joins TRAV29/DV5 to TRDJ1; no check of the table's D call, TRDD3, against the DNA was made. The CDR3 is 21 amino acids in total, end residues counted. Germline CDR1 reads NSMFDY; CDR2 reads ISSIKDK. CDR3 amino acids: CSVLLCSKPSVVIGMSDKLIF.

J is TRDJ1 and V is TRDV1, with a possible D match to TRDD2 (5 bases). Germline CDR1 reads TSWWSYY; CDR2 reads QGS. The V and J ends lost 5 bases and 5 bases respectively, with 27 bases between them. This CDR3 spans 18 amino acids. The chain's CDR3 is CALGPAFNGTTASDKLIF. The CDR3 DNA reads TGTGCTCTTGGGCCGGCCTTCAACGGGACTACGGCTTCTGATAAACTCATCTTT.

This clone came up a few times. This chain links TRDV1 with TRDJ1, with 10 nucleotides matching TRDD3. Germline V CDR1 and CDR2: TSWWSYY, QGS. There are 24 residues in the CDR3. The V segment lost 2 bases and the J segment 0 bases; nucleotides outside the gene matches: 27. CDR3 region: CALGEWGYSRRSGGYFGHTDKLIF. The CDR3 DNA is TGTGCTCTTGGGGAATGGGGCTATAGTAGGCGTTCTGGGGGATATTTTGGACACACCGATAAACTCATCTTT.

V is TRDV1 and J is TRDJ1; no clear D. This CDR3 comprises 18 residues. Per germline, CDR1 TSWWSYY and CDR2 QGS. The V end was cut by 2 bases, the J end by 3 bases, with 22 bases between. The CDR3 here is CALGEEVDRGAGADKLIF. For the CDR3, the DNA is TGTGCTCTTGGGGAAGAGGTAGATAGAGGGGCCGGGGCCGATAAACTCATCTTT.

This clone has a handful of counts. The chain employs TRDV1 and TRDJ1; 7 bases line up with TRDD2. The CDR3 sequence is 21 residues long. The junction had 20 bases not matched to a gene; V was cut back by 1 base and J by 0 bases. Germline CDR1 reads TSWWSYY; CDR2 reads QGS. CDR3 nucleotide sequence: TGTGCTCTTGGGGAACAATTGGTTTCCTACGTTAGACTGCCATACACCGATAAACTCATCTTT. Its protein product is CALGEQLVSYVRLPYTDKLIF.

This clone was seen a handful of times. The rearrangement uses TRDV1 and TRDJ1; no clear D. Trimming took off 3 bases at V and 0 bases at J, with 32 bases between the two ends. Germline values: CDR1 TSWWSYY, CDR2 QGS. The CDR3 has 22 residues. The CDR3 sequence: CALGDSIPTPVKHIPYTDKLIF. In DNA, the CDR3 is TGTGCTCTTGGGGATTCCATTCCGACCCCCGTTAAGCATATCCCGTACACCGATAAACTCATCTTT.

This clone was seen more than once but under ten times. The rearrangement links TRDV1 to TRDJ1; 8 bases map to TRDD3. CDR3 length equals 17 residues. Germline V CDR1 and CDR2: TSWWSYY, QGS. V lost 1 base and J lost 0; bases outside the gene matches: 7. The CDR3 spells CALGERSGGMYTDKLIF. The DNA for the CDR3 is TGTGCTCTTGGGGAACGTTCTGGGGGAATGTACACCGATAAACTCATCTTT.

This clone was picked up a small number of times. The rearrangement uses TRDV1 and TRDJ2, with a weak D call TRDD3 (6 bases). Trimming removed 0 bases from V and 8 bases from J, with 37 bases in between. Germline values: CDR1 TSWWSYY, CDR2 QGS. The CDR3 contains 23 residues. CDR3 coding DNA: TGTGCTCTTGGGGAACTCTGTCGGGCTGGGGTCCAGATAGGGGGAAATGGCACGGCACAACTCTTCTTT. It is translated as CALGELCRAGVQIGGNGTAQLFF.

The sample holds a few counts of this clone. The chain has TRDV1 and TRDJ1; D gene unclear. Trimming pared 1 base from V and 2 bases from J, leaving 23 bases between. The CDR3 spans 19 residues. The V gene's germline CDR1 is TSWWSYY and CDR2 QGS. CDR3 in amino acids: CALGERPAAGLRSTDKLIF. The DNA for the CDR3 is TGTGCTCTTGGGGAACGACCTGCTGCGGGGTTACGGAGTACCGATAAACTCATCTTT.

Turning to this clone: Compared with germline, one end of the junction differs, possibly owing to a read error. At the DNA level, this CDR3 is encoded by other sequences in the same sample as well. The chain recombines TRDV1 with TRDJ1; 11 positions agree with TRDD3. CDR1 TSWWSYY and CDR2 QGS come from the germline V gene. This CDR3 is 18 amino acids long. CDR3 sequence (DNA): TGCGCTCTTGGTTGGCCTACGCTGGGGGATACTGACACCGATAAACTCATCTTT. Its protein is CALGWPTLGDTDTDKLIF.

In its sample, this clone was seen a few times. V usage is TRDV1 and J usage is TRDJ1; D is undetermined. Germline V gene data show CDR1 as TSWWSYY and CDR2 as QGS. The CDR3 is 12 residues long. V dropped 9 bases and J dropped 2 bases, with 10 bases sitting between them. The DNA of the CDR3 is TGTGCTCTCGGATTCTCGACCGATAAACTCATCTTT. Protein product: CALGFSTDKLIF.

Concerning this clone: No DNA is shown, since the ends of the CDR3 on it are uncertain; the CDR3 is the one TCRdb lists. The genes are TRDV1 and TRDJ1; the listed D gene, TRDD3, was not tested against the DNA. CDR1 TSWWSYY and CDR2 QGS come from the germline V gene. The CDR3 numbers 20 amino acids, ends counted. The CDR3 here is CALGELWNWGPTRAADKLIF.

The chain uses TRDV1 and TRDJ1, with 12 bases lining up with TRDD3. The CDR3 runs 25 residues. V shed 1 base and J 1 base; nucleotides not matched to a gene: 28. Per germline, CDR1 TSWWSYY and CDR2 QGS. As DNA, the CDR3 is TGTGCTCTTGGGGAACGGGCCTATCACTGGGGGATACATGGAGGCTCACGTCGGTTCACCGATAAACTCATCTTT. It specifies CALGERAYHWGIHGGSRRFTDKLIF.

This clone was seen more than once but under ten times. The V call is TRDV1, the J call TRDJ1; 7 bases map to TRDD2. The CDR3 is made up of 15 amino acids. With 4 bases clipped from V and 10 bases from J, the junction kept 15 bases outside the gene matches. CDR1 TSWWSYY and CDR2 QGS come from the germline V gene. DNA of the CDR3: TGTGCTCTTGGGGCCATTCCTACGGGCCCCCCAAGACTCATCTTT. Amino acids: CALGAIPTGPPRLIF.

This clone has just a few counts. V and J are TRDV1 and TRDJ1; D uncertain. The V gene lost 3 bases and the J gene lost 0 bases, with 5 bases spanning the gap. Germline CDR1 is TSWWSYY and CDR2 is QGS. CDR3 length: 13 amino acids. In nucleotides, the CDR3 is TGTGCTCTTGGGGATCACTACACCGATAAACTCATCTTT. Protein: CALGDHYTDKLIF.

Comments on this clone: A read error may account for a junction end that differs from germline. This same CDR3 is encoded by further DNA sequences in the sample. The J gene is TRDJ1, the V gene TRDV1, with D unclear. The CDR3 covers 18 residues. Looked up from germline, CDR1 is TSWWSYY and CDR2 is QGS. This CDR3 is CALGEPPQDLPYTDKLIF. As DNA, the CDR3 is TGTGCTCTTGGGGAACCTCCACAGGATCTGCCGTACACCGATAAACTCATCTTC.

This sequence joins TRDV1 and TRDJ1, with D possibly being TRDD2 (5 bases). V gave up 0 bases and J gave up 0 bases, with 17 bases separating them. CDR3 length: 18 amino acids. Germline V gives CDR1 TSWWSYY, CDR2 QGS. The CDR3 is CALGELRRAPKYTDKLIF. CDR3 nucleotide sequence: TGTGCTCTTGGGGAACTGAGAAGGGCTCCTAAGTACACCGATAAACTCATCTTT.

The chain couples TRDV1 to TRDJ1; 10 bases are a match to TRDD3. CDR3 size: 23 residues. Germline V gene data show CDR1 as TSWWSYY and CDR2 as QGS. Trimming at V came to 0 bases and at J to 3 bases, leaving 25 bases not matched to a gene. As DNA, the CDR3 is TGTGCTCTTGGGGAACTAAGCCAAATCATTCACCACCGGGGGATACGTTCCCCCGATAAACTCATCTTT. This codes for CALGELSQIIHHRGIRSPDKLIF.

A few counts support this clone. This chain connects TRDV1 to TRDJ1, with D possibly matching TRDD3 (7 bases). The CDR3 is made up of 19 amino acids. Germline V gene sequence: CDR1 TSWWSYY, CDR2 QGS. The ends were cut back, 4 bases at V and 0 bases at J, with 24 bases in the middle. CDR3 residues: CALGAPLLRRTGDTDKLIF. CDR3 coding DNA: TGTGCTCTTGGGGCCCCCCTCCTACGTCGGACTGGGGACACCGATAAACTCATCTTT.